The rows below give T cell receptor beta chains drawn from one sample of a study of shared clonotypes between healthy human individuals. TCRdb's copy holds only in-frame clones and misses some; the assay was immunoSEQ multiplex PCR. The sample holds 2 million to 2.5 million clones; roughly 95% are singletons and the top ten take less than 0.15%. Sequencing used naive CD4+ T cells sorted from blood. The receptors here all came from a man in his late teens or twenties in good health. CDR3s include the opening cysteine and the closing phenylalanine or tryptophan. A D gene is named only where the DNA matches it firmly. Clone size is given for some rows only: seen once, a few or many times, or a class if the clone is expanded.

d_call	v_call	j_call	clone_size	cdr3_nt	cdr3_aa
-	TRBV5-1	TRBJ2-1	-	TGCGCCAGCAGCTTGGCCTTCAATGAGCAGTTCTTC	CASSLAFNEQFF
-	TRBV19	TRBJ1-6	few	TGTGCCAGCAACACAGGTACTGATTCACCCCTCCACTTT	CASNTGTDSPLHF
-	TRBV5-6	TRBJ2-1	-	TGTGCCAGCAGCTTGTACGACGAGGGAGAGCAGTTCTTC	CASSLYDEGEQFF
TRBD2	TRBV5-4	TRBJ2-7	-	TGTGCCAGCAGCCTGGGAGGGGAGTGGACCTACGAGCAGTACTTC	CASSLGGEWTYEQYF
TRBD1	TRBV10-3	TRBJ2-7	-	TGTGCCATCAGTGAAAAAAACAGGGGGCCAGGCAGGTTAGAGCAGTACTTC	CAISEKNRGPGRLEQYF
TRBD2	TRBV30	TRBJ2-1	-	TGTGCCTGGAGGGAACGCCTTAAGTGGGGACTAGCGGAGGTGAGCTCCTACAATGAGCAGTTCTTC	CAWRERLKWGLAEVSSYNEQFF
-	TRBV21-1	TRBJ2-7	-	TGTGCCACCGGCGGGACAGGGGAATCCTACGAGCAGTACTTC	CATGGTGESYEQYF
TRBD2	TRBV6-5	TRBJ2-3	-	TGTGCCAGCAGTTCGGGACTACCGAGCACAGATACGCAGTATTTT	CASSSGLPSTDTQYF
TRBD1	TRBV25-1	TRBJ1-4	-	TGTGCCAGCAGTGACGCCGGGACAGGGCAATTATATGAAAAACTGTTTTTT	CASSDAGTGQLYEKLFF
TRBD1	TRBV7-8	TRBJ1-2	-	TGTGCCAGCAGCCAGGACAGGGCCCGAGGCTACACCTTC	CASSQDRARGYTF
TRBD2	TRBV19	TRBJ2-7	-	TGTGCCAGTAGTATTCGGGGGGGCGAGCAGTACTTC	CASSIRGGEQYF
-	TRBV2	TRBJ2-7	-	TGTGCCAGCAGTGAAGGGGAGTTCCGGGGCTCCTACGAGCAGTACTTC	CASSEGEFRGSYEQYF
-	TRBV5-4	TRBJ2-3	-	TGTGCCCAAAGCCGGGACACTAGCACAGATACGCAGTATTTT	CAQSRDTSTDTQYF
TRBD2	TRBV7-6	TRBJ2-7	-	TGTGCCAGCAGCTTAGAGGTGCAGCTCGGGACTAGCTTCTACGAGCAGTACTTC	CASSLEVQLGTSFYEQYF
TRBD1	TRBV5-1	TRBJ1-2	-	TGCGCCAGCAGCCCGGGGGCTTTGGGACAGGGGACTGGCTACACCTTC	CASSPGALGQGTGYTF
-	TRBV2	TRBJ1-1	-	TGTGCCAGCAGTGGACTTCCGAACACTGAAGCTTTCTTT	CASSGLPNTEAFF
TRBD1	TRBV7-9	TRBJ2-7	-	TGTGCCAGCAGCCGAGATACAGGGGCCTACGAGCAGTACTTC	CASSRDTGAYEQYF
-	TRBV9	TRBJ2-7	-	TGTGCCAGCAGCGTAGCGGGGATGGTCCCGGGGGAGCAGTACTTC	CASSVAGMVPGEQYF
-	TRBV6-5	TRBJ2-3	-	TGTGCCAGCAGCTACCGACAGAGCACAGATACGCAGTATTTT	CASSYRQSTDTQYF
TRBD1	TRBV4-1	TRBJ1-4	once	TGCGCCAGCAGCGACAGACAGGGGGTTGGAGAAAAACTGTTTTTT	CASSDRQGVGEKLFF
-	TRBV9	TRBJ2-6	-	TGTGCCAGCAAGGGGGCTGGGGCCAACGTCCTGACTTTC	CASKGAGANVLTF
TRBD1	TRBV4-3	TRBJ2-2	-	TGCGCCAGCAGCCAAGATAGGACAGGGGGCCCCGGGGAGCTGTTTTTT	CASSQDRTGGPGELFF
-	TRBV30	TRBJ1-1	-	TGTGCCTGGAGTCAGGGGCGGGGGATCACTGAAGCTTTCTTT	CAWSQGRGITEAFF
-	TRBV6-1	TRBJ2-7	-	TGTGCCAGCATGAAAGGTAACCCCTACGAGCAGTACTTC	CASMKGNPYEQYF
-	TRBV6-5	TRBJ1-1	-	TGTGCCAGCGGCCAGGGATCCGGGGGGGCTTTCTTT	CASGQGSGGAFF
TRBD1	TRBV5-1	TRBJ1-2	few	TGCGCCAGCAGCCTTAACGCCGGGACAGGCTATGGCTACACCTTC	CASSLNAGTGYGYTF
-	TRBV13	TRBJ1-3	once	TGTGCCAGCAGCTCAGGACGGTCACCTGGAAACACCATATATTTT	CASSSGRSPGNTIYF
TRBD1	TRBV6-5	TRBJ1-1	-	TGTGCCAGCAGTGGGACAGGGCTCGGGAACACTGAAGCTTTCTTT	CASSGTGLGNTEAFF
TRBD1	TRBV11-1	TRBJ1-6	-	TGTGCCAGCAGCCATCTTAGAGGACAGGCCTCACCCCTCCACTTT	CASSHLRGQASPLHF
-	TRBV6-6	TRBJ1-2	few	TGTGCCAGCCGATCTGAGACATCCTATGGCTACACCTTC	CASRSETSYGYTF
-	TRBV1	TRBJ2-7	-	TGCACCAGCAGCCTAGGACAGGGCGTAAACGAGCAGTACTTC	CTSSLGQGVNEQYF
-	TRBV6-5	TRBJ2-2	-	TGTGCCAGCAAAGGACAGCGAACGAACACCGGGGAGCTGTTTTTT	CASKGQRTNTGELFF
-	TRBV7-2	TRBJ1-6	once	TGTGCCAGCAGCGCCCAAGTTGGCTATAATTCACCCCTCCACTTT	CASSAQVGYNSPLHF